The rows below give T cell receptor beta chains drawn from one sample of a study of cytomegalovirus exposure and HLA in healthy donors. Sequencing was performed with immunoSEQ multiplex PCR; in TCRdb, only in-frame clones are kept and a portion is missing. The sample includes about 120,000 clones, 60% to 85% of them seen just once. The specimen was PBMCs. The receptor set was obtained from a woman in her twenties or thirties in good health and CMV-seropositive. The CDR3 runs from the conserved cysteine through the conserved F or W. D genes are given only for firm matches. The size of a clone is reported for some rows only, either as once, few or many, or as a class for expanded clones.

cdr3_length j_call v_call clone_size d_call cdr3_nt cdr3_aa
13 TRBJ2-5 TRBV5-1 . . TGCGCCAGCAGCTTGTCAGGACAAGAGACCCAGTACTTC CASSLSGQETQYF
15 TRBJ1-4 TRBV14 few . TGTGCCAGCAGCCTACTGGGGGCGGCTAATGAAAAACTGTTTTTT CASSLLGAANEKLFF
13 TRBJ1-3 TRBV2 . . TGTGCCAGCAGTGAGTCTTCTGGAAACACCATATATTTT CASSESSGNTIYF
14 TRBJ1-6 TRBV6-4 . . TGTGCCAGCAGGCCGGGACAAGATAATTCACCCCTCCACTTT CASRPGQDNSPLHF
15 TRBJ1-3 TRBV28 . . TGTGCCAGCAGTTTATCATGGAGTTCTGGAAACACCATATATTTT CASSLSWSSGNTIYF
14 TRBJ1-5 TRBV6-5 . . TGTGCCAGCAGTTACAGGCAGGGCCTTCAGCCCCAGCATTTT CASSYRQGLQPQHF
15 TRBJ1-1 TRBV13 . TRBD1 TGTGCCAGCAGCTTCGGTGACAGGGGGCCAACTGAAGCTTTCTTT CASSFGDRGPTEAFF
14 TRBJ1-3 TRBV6-1 . . TGTGCCAGCAGTGTGAAGGGGACTGGAAACACCATATATTTT CASSVKGTGNTIYF
14 TRBJ1-4 TRBV6-6 few TRBD1 TGTGCCAGCAGTCCGACAGGGGGCTATGAAAAACTGTTTTTT CASSPTGGYEKLFF
15 TRBJ1-2 TRBV6-1 . . TGTGCCAGCAGTGCAATTCGGGACACCCGAGGTGGCTACACCTTC CASSAIRDTRGGYTF
12 TRBJ1-3 TRBV2 . TRBD1 TGTGCCAGCAGTGCCAGGGGGGACACCATATATTTT CASSARGDTIYF
14 TRBJ1-4 TRBV5-1 . . TGCGCCAGCAGCTCCAGGGGAGGGGGTGAAAAACTGTTTTTT CASSSRGGGEKLFF
16 TRBJ1-4 TRBV4-2 . . TGTGCCAGCAGCCAAGCCCCCCGGGGGGGGAGTGAAAAACTGTTTTTT CASSQAPRGGSEKLFF
17 TRBJ2-1 TRBV5-6 . TRBD2 TGTGCCAGCAGCCCCGACTGGGCGGGGGGGTCCTACAATGAGCAGTTCTTC CASSPDWAGGSYNEQFF
13 TRBJ1-2 TRBV6-1 . . TGTGCCACCTCCCGGGACACTACCTATGGCTACACCTTC CATSRDTTYGYTF
14 TRBJ1-1 TRBV6-1 . TRBD1 TGTGCCAGCATTAGCAGGGGGTATAGCACTGAAGCTTTCTTT CASISRGYSTEAFF
13 TRBJ1-1 TRBV2 . . TGTGCCAGAGGACAGCCTGTGAACACTGAAGCTTTCTTT CARGQPVNTEAFF
14 TRBJ1-1 TRBV6-5 . . TGTGCCAGCAGTTCGCAGGGGCTCGACACTGAAGCTTTCTTT CASSSQGLDTEAFF
16 TRBJ2-2 TRBV5-4 . . TGTGCCAGCAGCTTGCCCCCGGTCCGGGACACCGGGGAGCTGTTTTTT CASSLPPVRDTGELFF
16 TRBJ2-5 TRBV2 . TRBD2 TGTGCCAGCAGTGAAGTGGGCGGGGGGGCCGAAGAGACCCAGTACTTC CASSEVGGGAEETQYF
14 TRBJ2-7 TRBV7-2 . TRBD2 TGTGCCAGCACCCAGGGAGGGTTCGACTACGAGCAGTACTTC CASTQGGFDYEQYF
15 TRBJ1-4 TRBV5-5 once TRBD1 TGTGCCAGCAGCCGTGATTCGACAGGGGATGAAAAACTGTTTTTT CASSRDSTGDEKLFF
14 TRBJ1-5 TRBV28 . . TGTGCCAGCAGCTCCTTTGGGCCAAATCAGCCCCAGCATTTT CASSSFGPNQPQHF
14 TRBJ1-1 TRBV10-3 . TRBD1 TGTGCCACTTCCCAACAGGGGGCTGGCACTGAAGCTTTCTTT CATSQQGAGTEAFF
18 TRBJ1-6 TRBV7-9 . TRBD1 TGTGCCAGCAGCTCTGCCGGGACAGGAACTACCTATAATTCACCCCTCCACTTT CASSSAGTGTTYNSPLHF
14 TRBJ2-3 TRBV5-1 . . TGCGCCAGCAGCCAGTCAGGGGGCACAGATACGCAGTATTTT CASSQSGGTDTQYF